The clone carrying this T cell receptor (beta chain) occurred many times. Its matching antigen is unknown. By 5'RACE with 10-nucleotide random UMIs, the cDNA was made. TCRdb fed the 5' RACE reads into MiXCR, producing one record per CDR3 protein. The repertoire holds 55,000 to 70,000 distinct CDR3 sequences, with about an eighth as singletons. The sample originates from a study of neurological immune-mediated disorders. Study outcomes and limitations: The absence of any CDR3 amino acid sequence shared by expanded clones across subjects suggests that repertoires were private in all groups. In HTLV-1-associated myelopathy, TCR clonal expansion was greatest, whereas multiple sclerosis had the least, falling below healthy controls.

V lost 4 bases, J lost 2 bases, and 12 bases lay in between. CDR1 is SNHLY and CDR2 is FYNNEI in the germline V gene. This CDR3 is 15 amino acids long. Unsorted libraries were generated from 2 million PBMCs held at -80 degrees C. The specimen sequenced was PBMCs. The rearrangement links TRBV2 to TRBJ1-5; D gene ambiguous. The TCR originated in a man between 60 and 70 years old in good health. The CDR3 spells CASSGAPVGNQPQHF. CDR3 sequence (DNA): TGTGCCAGCAGTGGGGCGCCAGTGGGCAATCAGCCCCAGCATTTT.